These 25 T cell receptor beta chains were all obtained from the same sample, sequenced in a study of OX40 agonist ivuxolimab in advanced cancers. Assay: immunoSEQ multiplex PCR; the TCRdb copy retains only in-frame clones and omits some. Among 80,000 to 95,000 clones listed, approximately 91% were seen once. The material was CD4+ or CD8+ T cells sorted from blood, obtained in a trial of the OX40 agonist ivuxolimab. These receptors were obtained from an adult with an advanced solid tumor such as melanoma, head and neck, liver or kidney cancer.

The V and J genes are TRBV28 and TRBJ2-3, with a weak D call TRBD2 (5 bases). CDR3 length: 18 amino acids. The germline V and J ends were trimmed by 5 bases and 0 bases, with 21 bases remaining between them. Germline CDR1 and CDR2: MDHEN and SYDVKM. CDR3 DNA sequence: TGTGCCAGCAGTCTGAGCTACTACCTAGCTACTAGCACAGATACGCAGTATTTT. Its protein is CASSLSYYLATSTDTQYF. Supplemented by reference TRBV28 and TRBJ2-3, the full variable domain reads DVKVTQSSRYLVKRTGEKVFLECVQDMDHENMFWYRQDPGLGLRLIYFSYDVKMKEKGDIPEGYSVSREKKERFSLILESASTNQTSMYLCASSLSYYLATSTDTQYFGPGTRLTVL.

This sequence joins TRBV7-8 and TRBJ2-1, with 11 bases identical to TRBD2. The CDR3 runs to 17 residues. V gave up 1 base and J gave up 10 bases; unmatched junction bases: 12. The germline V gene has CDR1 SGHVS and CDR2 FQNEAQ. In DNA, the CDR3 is TGTGCCAGCAGCTTAGGAAGGTTTAGCGGGGGGGCCGAGGAGCAGTTCTTC. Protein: CASSLGRFSGGAEEQFF.

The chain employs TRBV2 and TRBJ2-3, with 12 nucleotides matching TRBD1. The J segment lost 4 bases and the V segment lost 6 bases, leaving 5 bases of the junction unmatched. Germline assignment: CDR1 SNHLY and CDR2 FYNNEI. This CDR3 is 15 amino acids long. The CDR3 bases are TGTGCCAGCAGACGGGACAGGGGGCAGGCAGATACGCAGTATTTT. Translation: CASRRDRGQADTQYF.

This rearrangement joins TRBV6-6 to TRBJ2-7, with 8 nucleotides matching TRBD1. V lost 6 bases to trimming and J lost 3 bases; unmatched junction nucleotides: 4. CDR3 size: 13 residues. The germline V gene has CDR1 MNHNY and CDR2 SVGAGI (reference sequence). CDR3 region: CASRTGDLYEQYF. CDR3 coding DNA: TGTGCCAGCAGGACAGGGGATCTCTACGAGCAGTACTTC.

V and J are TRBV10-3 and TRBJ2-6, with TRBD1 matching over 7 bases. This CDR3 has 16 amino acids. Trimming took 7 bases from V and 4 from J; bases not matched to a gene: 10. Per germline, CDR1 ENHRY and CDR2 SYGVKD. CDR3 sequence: CAIKAGDSSGANVLTF. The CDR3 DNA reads TGTGCCATCAAAGCAGGGGACAGTTCCGGGGCCAACGTCCTGACTTTC.

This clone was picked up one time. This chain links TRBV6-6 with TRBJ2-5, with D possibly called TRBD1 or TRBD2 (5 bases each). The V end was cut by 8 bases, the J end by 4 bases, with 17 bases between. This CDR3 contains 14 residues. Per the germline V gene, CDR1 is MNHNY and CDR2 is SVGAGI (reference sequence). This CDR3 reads CASDPGRSLETQYF. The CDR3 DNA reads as TGTGCCAGCGACCCGGGACGGAGCTTAGAGACCCAGTACTTC.

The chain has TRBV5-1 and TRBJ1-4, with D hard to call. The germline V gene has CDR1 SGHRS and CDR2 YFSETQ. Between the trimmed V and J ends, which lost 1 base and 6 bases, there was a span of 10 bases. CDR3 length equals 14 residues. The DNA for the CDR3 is TGCGCCAGCAGCTTGCGGGCCCCCGATGAAAAACTGTTTTTT. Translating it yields CASSLRAPDEKLFF.

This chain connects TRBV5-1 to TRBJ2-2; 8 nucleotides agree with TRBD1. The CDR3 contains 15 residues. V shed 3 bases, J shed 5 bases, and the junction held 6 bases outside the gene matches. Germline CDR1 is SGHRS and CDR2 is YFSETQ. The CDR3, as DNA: TGCGCCAGCAGCTCAAGGACAGGGTGGACCGGGGAGCTGTTTTTT. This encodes CASSSRTGWTGELFF.

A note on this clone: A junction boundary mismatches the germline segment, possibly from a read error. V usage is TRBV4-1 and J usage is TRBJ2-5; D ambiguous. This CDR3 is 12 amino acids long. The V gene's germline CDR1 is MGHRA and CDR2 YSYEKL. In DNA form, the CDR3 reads TGCGCCAGCAACCAACCCGGCCAGGCCCGTTACTTC. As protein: CASNQPGQARYF.

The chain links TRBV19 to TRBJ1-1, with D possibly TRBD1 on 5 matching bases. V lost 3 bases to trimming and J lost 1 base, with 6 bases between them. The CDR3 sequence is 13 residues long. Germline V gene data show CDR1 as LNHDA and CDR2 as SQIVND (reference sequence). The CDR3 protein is CASSIRGNTEAFF. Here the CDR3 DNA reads TGTGCCAGTAGTATTAGGGGGAACACTGAAGCTTTCTTT. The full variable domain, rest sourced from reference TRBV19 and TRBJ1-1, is DGGITQSPKYLFRKEGQNVTLSCEQNLNHDAMYWYRQDPGQGLRLIYYSQIVNDFQKGDIAEGYSVSREKKESFPLTVTSAQKNPTAFYLCASSIRGNTEAFFGQGTRLTVV.

The CDR3 DNA reads as TGTGCCAGCACTAATACCCAGGGGCTAAGTGGGGAGACCCAGTACTTC. It specifies CASTNTQGLSGETQYF. The chain joins TRBV11-2 to TRBJ2-5; D is perhaps TRBD1 (6 bases). The V end lost 7 bases, the J end lost 5 bases, and 23 bases lay between the germline ends. There are 16 residues in the CDR3. Germline V gene data show CDR1 as SGHAT and CDR2 as FQNNGV.

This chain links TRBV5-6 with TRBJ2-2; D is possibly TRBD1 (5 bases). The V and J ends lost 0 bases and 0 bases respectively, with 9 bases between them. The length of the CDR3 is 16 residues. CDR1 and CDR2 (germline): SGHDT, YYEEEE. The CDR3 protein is CASSLVPGTNTGELFF. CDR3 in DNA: TGTGCCAGCAGCTTGGTACCAGGGACGAACACCGGGGAGCTGTTTTTT. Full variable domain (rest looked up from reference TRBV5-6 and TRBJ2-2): DAGVTQSPTHLIKTRGQQVTLRCSPKSGHDTVSWYQQALGQGPQFIFQYYEEEERQRGNFPDRFSGHQFPNYSSELNVNALLLGDSALYLCASSLVPGTNTGELFFGEGSRLTVL.

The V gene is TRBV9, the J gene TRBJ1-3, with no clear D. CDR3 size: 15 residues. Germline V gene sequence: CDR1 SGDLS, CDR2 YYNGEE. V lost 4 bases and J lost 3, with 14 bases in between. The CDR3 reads CASSLNPTSGNTIYF. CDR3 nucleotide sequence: TGTGCCAGCAGCCTAAACCCCACAAGTGGAAACACCATATATTTT.

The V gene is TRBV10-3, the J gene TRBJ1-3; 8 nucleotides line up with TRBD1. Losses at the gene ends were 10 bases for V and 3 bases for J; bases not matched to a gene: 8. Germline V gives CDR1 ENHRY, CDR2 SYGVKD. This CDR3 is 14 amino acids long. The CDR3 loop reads CASTGTGLGNTIYF. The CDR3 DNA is TGTGCCAGCACCGGGACAGGACTTGGAAACACCATATATTTT.

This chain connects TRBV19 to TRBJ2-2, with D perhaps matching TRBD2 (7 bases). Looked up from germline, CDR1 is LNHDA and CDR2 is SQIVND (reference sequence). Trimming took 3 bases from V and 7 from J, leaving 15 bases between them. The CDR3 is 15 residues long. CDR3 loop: CASSILAGEGGELFF. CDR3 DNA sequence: TGTGCCAGTAGTATTCTCGCAGGGGAGGGCGGGGAGCTGTTTTTT.

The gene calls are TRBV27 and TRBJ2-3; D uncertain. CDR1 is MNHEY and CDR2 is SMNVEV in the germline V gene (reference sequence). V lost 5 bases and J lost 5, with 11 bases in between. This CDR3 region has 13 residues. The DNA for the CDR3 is TGTGCCAGCAGTCCTGGATATGGAGATACGCAGTATTTT. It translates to CASSPGYGDTQYF.

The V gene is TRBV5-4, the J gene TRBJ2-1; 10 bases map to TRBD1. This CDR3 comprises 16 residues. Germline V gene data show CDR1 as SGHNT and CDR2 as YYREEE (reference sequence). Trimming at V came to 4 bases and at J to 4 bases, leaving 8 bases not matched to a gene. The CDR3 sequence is CASSVPGQGIYNEQFF. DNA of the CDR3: TGTGCCAGCAGCGTGCCGGGACAGGGGATTTACAATGAGCAGTTCTTC.

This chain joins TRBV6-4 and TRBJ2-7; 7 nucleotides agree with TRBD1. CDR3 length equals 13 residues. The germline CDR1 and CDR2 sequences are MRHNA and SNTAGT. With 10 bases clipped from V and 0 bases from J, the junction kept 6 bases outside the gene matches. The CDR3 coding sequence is TGTGCCACCGCCCGGGACAGCTCCTACGAGCAGTACTTC. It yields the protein CATARDSSYEQYF.

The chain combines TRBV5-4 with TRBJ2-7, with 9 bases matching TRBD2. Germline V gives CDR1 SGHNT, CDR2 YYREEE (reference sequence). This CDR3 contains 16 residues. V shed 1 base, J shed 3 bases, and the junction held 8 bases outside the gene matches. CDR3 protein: CASSLLGGGAIYEQYF. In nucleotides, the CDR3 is TGTGCCAGCAGCTTGCTCGGCGGGGGGGCTATCTACGAGCAGTACTTC.

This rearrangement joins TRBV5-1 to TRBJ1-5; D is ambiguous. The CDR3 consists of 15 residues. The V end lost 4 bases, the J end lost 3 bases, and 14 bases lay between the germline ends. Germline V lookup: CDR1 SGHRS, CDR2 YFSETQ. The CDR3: CASSPSGEPNQPQHF. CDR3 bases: TGCGCCAGCAGCCCCTCGGGAGAACCCAATCAGCCCCAGCATTTT.

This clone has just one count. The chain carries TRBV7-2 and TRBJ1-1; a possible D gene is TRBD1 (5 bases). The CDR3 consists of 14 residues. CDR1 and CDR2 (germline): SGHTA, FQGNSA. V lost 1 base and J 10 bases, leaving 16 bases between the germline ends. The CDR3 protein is CASSLGGWAGLAFF. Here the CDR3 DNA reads TGTGCCAGCAGCTTAGGAGGGTGGGCAGGGCTAGCTTTCTTT.

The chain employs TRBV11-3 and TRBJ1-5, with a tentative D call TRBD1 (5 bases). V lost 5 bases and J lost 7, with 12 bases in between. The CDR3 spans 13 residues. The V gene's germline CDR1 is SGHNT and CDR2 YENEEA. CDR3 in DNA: TGTGCCAGCAGCGCCGGACAAGGACAGCCCCAGCATTTT. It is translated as CASSAGQGQPQHF. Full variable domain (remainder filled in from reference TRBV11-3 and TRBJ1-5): EAGVVQSPRYKIIEKKQPVAFWCNPISGHNTLYWYLQNLGQGPELLIRYENEEAVDDSQLPKDRFSAERLKGVDSTLKIQPAELGDSAVYLCASSAGQGQPQHFGDGTRLSIL.

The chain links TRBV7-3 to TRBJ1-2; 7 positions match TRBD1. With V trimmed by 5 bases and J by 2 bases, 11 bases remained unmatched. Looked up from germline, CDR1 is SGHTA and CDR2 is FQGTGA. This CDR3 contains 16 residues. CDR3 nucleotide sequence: TGTGCCAGCAGCCCCCAGGGGGGACGGACCAACTATGGCTACACCTTC. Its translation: CASSPQGGRTNYGYTF.

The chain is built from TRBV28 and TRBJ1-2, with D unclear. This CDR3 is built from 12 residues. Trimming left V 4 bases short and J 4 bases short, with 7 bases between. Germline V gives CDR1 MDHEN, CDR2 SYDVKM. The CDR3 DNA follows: TGTGCCAGCAGTTCACTGTCCTATGGCTACACCTTC. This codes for CASSSLSYGYTF.

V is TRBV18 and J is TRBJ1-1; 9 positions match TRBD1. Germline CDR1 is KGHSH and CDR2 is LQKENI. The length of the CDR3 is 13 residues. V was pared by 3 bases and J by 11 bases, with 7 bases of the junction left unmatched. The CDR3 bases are TGTGCCAGCTCACCGCAGGACAGGGGTTTCGCTTTCTTT. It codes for CASSPQDRGFAFF.